A single T cell receptor (beta chain) is shown here with its context. The repertoire was sequenced with immunoSEQ multiplex PCR; TCRdb's copy has only in-frame clones and lacks some. The sample consists of around 94,000 clones, roughly 92% of them appearing once. Germline CDR1 and CDR2: SGHVS and FNYEAQ. V dropped 5 bases and J dropped 5; count of bases not matched to a gene: 7. The CDR3 runs 16 residues. The data stem from a study of blood T cell repertoires in COVID-19. On the study more broadly: Spain, Italy and the United States supplied samples that represented acute and convalescent COVID-19. Sample material is recorded as cDNA or gDNA derived from T cells, B-cell-depleted T cells, or PBMCs.

Sequences were obtained from peripheral blood. The TCR was taken from a woman between 45 and 60 years old with COVID-19, enrolled during active disease. This chain links TRBV7-6 with TRBJ2-2, with TRBD1 matching 11 bases. As DNA, the CDR3 is TGTGCCAGCAGCCCTAGGACAGGGGGCAGGACCGGGGAGCTGTTTTTT. It is translated as CASSPRTGGRTGELFF.